This T cell receptor beta chain was retrieved from a study of T cell responses to AZD1222 COVID-19 vaccine. Whole-study results and caveats: Of the AZD1222 recipients, only 5 to 7 were seropositive at baseline. An increase in Spike-specific TCR breadth and depth was observed after two AZD1222 doses.

The germline V and J ends were trimmed by 0 bases and 7 bases, with 13 bases remaining between them. Germline V gives CDR1 SGHRS, CDR2 YFSETQ. The CDR3 has 15 residues. Only in-frame clones appear in the TCRdb table, and some are missing; sequencing was by immunoSEQ multiplex PCR. This sample has roughly 93,000 clones; 80% to 90% occur once, and the top ten carry more than 1.5%. This clone came up once. The target antigen is unknown. The genes are TRBV5-1 and TRBJ1-4, with D unresolved. The receptor was derived from an adult in good health. Sequencing used peripheral blood, obtained on day 0 of AZD1222 vaccination. The DNA for the CDR3 is TGCGCCAGCAGCTTGGAAAATCGAGAGGGTGAAAAACTGTTTTTT. Translation: CASSLENREGEKLFF.